This record concerns one TCR beta chain sequence. Depth targeted 1 in 200,000 to 1 in 1 million T cells, averaging approximately 9.9x coverage per clonotype. The table came from immunoSEQ multiplex PCR; TCRdb's copy has only in-frame clones and leaves some out. Of 110,000 to 150,000 clones in the sample, approximately 90% are singletons; the top ten hold under 14%. This specimen belongs to a study of cytotoxic CD8 clonotypes in ibrutinib-treated CLL. About the research overall: Of a cohort that held about 12 relapsed/refractory and roughly 14 treatment-naive patients, under 18 were IGHV unmutated.

CDR1 is LNHDA and CDR2 is SQIVND in the germline V gene (reference sequence). V lost 6 bases, J lost 9 bases, and 15 bases lay in between. The CDR3 sequence is 13 residues long. The chain employs TRBV19 and TRBJ2-1, with a weak D call TRBD2 (5 bases). The clonotype was recovered from a human donor with chronic lymphocytic leukemia. The sample was PBMCs, taken after 12 months of ibrutinib treatment. The CDR3 spells CASRGRGKGEQFF. CDR3 nucleotide sequence: TGTGCCAGTAGAGGACGGGGAAAGGGTGAGCAGTTCTTC.